These T cell receptor beta chains were read from a single sample in a study of blood T cell repertoires in COVID-19. Clones were sequenced by immunoSEQ multiplex PCR, and TCRdb holds only the in-frame ones, with some missing. The sample contains 120,000 or so clones, 85% of which appear only once. The material sequenced was peripheral blood. Receptors originate from a woman of 80 years or more with acute or convalescent COVID-19. The CDR3 runs from the conserved cysteine through the conserved F or W. Each record gives: clone size, V gene, J gene, D gene, CDR3 length, CDR3 protein, CDR3 DNA. D genes are given only for firm matches. Clone size is not always given. Where it is, it says once, few, many or a class for expanded clones.

>NA|TRBV15|TRBJ2-5|NA|15
CATSRDVRDRETQYF
TGTGCCACCAGCAGAGACGTCAGGGATAGGGAGACCCAGTACTTC
>NA|TRBV18|TRBJ2-7|TRBD1|15
CASSRGQGLSYEQYF
TGTGCCAGCTCACGTGGACAGGGTCTTTCCTACGAGCAGTACTTC
>NA|TRBV4-2|TRBJ2-7|TRBD2|15
CASSIGGLAPDEQYF
TGTGCCAGCAGCATCGGGGGACTAGCGCCGGACGAGCAGTACTTC
>once|TRBV12-5|TRBJ2-3|TRBD2|15
CASGFKRGGRDTQYF
TGTGCTAGTGGTTTTAAGCGGGGGGGCCGAGATACGCAGTATTTT
>NA|TRBV3-1/TRBV3-2|TRBJ1-6|NA|16
CASSQDRRNRRSPLHF
TGTGCCAGCAGCCAAGATCGCAGGAACAGACGCTCACCCCTCCACTTT
>NA|TRBV18|TRBJ1-2|NA|15
CASSPPIGVDYGYTF
TGTGCCAGCTCACCACCGATAGGGGTGGACTATGGCTACACCTTC
>NA|TRBV3-1/TRBV3-2|TRBJ1-6|NA|13
CASSHLGDSPLHF
TGTGCCAGCAGCCATCTAGGAGACTCACCCCTCCACTTT
>NA|TRBV28|TRBJ1-3|NA|15
CASSTGAISGNTIYF
TGTGCCAGCAGCACAGGAGCGATTTCTGGAAACACCATATATTTT
>once|TRBV5-5|TRBJ1-5|NA|14
CASSLPGSNQPQHF
TGTGCCAGCAGCTTGCCGGGGTCTAATCAGCCCCAGCATTTT
>NA|TRBV28|TRBJ1-2|TRBD1|16
CASSLPGTGARFGYTF
TGTGCCAGCAGTTTACCCGGGACAGGGGCTCGGTTTGGCTACACCTTC
>NA|TRBV18|TRBJ2-1|NA|13
CASSPLRYNEQFF
TGTGCCAGCTCACCGTTGAGGTACAATGAGCAGTTCTTC
>few|TRBV9|TRBJ1-2|NA|13
CASSVMPLEGYTF
TGTGCCAGCAGCGTGATGCCCCTGGAGGGCTACACCTTC
>NA|TRBV6-5|TRBJ1-2|NA|14
CASRTRGGTGGYTF
TGTGCCAGTAGAACCCGGGGGGGGACGGGTGGCTACACCTTC
>NA|TRBV5-6|TRBJ2-1|TRBD1|14
CASSFGTGVNEQFF
TGTGCCAGCAGCTTTGGGACAGGGGTCAATGAGCAGTTCTTC
>once|TRBV2|TRBJ2-3|TRBD2|17
CASSEGRLAGSRDTQYF
TGTGCCAGCAGTGAAGGGAGACTAGCGGGGTCTAGAGATACGCAGTATTTT
>NA|TRBV18|TRBJ1-5|NA|15
CASSRTGPGNQPQHF
TGTGCCAGCTCCCGAACAGGGCCGGGCAATCAGCCCCAGCATTTT
>NA|TRBV28|TRBJ1-5|NA|15
CASTSRHNRAQPQHF
TGTGCCAGCACGTCCAGACACAACCGAGCACAGCCCCAGCATTTT
>few|TRBV27|TRBJ2-7|NA|15
CASSFTGTGAYEQYF
TGTGCCAGCAGTTTCACCGGGACGGGAGCCTACGAGCAGTACTTC